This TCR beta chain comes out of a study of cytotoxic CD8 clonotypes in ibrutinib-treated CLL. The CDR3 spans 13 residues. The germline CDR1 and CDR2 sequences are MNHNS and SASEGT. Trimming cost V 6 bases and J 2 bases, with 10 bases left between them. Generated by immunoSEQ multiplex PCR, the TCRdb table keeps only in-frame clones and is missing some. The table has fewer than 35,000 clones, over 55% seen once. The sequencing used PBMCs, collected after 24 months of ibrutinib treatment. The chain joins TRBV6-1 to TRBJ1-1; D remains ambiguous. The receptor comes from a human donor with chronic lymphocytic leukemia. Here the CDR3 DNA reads TGTGCCAGCAGGAGGGATAGAAACACTGAAGCTTTCTTT. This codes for CASRRDRNTEAFF.